The entry below gives a single TCR beta chain sequence along with its context. A few counts support this clone. Its antigen target is currently unknown. Base-call qualities are not available, and no considerably larger clone is one nucleotide away. Each donor gave one peripheral blood draw, averaging about 120 mL, which was collected into heparinised tubes. Naive, central memory, regulatory and stem cell-like memory CD4+ T cells were sorted on a BD FACSAria II using a panel including CD45RO, CCR7, CD25, CD127, CD95 and CD27. Purity was above 95% for every sorted population. Right away, PBMCs were isolated by Lymphoprep density gradient centrifugation and were stained directly, with no culture step. So that batch effects would be minimized, each experiment stained and sorted samples in pairs, pairing one healthy donor with one patient. The CDR1 and CDR2 encoded by the germline V gene are MDHEN and SYDVKM. Germline trimming amounts to 5 bases on V and 0 bases on J, with 7 as the count of junction bases outside the gene matches. The CDR3 spans 16 residues, from the cysteine through the phenylalanine. Only the CDR3 region is kept as DNA, spanning 48 bases read in frame from base 1.

The High Capacity cDNA Reverse Transcription Kit was used to reverse transcribe all of the isolated RNA, meaning that expressed TCRB transcripts were what got sequenced. Naive, central memory and regulatory T cell samples underwent deep immunoSEQ sequencing, averaging around 4 million total reads per sample. Sorted cells were lysed in RLT buffer, and RNA was extracted using DNase-treated RNeasy Micro or Mini kits according to cell number. To prevent cross-contamination, every cell subset was processed on its own, while patient and healthy donor samples were processed together. The immunoSEQ multiplex PCR was used to amplify TCRB sequences from cDNA, generating 87-bp fragments that spanned the CDR3 region. Sequencing of the amplicons was performed on the Illumina HiSeq platform. The study's own analysis went as follows. PCR bias was computationally corrected using synthetic template baselines, reads within Hamming distance 2 were collapsed, and singletons that could not be merged were discarded. Reads were aligned to IMGT to assign V, D and J genes, CDR3 length, and insertions or deletions at six rearrangement sites. Within each subset, clonotype counts were normalized to the number of sorted cells before true diversity and Gini coefficients were calculated with the tcR R package. Repertoire sharing was quantified using the overlap coefficient calculated on TCRB nucleotide sequences. TCRdb holds this immuneACCESS table with in-frame rearrangements only. Some clones are missing; in checked studies, unresolved V genes explain under half, and the rest has no known cause. The V and J calls and the clone size are those of that table, but D and trimming were determined from the DNA. This sample comprises tens of thousands of clones, roughly 41% of them detected only once. The ten top clones hold roughly 1.5% of the sample.

The sample originates from a study of beta chain features in type 1 diabetes (dated by TCRdb to the late 2010s). Concerning the study at large: Mean age, gender distribution, total cell number and subset yield were not different between patients and healthy donors. A total of about 99,000,000 sorted cells were examined across all samples, and RNA yield correlated strongly with the number of cells per subset. The study compared the TCRB repertoires of sorted circulating CD4+ T cell subsets in recently diagnosed type 1 diabetes patients with those in matched healthy donors. Whereas all 30 or so donors provided naive and central memory subsets, regulatory and stem cell-like memory subsets were isolated from just 8 patients and roughly eight healthy donors.

General conclusions and limits of the study: Only small numbers of individuals were included in the HLA sub-analyses, which left unresolved whether HLA type had any influence on TCRB rearrangement. At VDJ recombination sites, type 1 diabetes patients had fewer insertions and more deleted nucleotides, which implies abnormalities in thymic rearrangement. PCR might favor shorter templates, but patient and control samples were amplified and corrected together, so any skew would affect both groups equally. Naive, central memory and regulatory TCRB repertoires appeared to be more alike among patients than among healthy donors. Sequencing cDNA rather than genomic DNA could over-represent highly expressing activated cells, although activation and CD3 levels did not differ between groups. Type 1 diabetes patients showed a moderate but significant shortening of TCRB CDR3 length in all four CD4+ subsets.

The chain couples TRBV28 to TRBJ2-1, and 7 bases in between align with TRBD2. Sequenced sample: Tregs from blood. The cell subset or site label, read with the paper, signifies: regulatory CD4+ T cells. The sequence was obtained from a man aged 25-40 years with type 1 diabetes. CDR3 sequence: CASSDTSASSYNEQFF. The nucleotide sequence reads TGTGCCAGCAGTGACACTAGCGCGAGCTCCTACAATGAGCAGTTCTTC.